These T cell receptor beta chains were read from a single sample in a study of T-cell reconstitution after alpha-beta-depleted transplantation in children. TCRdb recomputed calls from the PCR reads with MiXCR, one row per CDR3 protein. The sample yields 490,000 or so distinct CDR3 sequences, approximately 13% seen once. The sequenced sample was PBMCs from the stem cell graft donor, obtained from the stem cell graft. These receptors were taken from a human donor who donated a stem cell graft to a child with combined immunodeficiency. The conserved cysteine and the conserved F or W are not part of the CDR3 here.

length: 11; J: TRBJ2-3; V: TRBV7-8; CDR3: ASSATATDTQY
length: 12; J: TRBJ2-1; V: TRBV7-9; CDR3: ASSLGAARNEQF
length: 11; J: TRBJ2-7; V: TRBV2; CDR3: ATARDTWMEQY
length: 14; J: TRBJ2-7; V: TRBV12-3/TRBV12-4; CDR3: ASSATMTDQTYEQY
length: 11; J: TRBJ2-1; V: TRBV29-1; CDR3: SVQTSGLNEQF
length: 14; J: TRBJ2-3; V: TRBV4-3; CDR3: ASSPWGRRSTDTQY
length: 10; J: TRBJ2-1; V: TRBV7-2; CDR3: ASSSSLPGTA
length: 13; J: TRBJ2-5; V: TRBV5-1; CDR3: ASSLAWQGEETQY
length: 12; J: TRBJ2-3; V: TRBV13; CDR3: ASSSQGYTDTQY
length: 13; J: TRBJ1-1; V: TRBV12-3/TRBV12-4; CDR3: ASSLRGAPNTEAF
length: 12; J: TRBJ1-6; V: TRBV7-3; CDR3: ASSLGQGVSPLH
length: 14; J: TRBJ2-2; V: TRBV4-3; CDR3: ASSQQGSGLTGELF
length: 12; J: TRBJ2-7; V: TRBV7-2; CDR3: ASSLRAGSYEQY
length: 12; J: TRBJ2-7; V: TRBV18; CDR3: ASSPDRDDYEQY
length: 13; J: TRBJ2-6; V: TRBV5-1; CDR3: ASSLGTSGANVLT
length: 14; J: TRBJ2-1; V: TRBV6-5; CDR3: ASSPYRVGGYNEQF
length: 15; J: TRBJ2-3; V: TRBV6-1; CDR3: ASSGETSGKSTDTQY
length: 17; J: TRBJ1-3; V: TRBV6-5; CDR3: ASSYSISFRGPSGNTIY
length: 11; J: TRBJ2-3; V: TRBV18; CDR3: ASSPRGEDTQY
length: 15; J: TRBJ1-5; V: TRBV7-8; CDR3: ASSPTGTTNSNQPQH
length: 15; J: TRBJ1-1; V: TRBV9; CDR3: ASSVGVMGQGGTEAF
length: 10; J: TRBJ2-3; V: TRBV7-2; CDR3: ASSKPPDTQY
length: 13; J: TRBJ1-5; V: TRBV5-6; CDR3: ASSARRSGGQPQH
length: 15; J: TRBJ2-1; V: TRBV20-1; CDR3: SASSLEGPLLNNEQF
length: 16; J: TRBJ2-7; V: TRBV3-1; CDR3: ASSQELPAGLSSYEQY
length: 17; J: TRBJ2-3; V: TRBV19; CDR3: ASSPRGGTSLARADTQY
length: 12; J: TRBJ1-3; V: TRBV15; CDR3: ATSSRQGGNTIY
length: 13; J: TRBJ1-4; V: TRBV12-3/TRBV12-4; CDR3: ASSPSGLSDEKLL
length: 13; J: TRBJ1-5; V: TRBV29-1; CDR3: SVTTAGQENQPQH
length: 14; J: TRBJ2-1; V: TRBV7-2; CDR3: ASSLALGQGANEQF
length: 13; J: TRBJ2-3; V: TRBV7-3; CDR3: ASSLRQGAADTQY
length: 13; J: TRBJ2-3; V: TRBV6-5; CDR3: ASSSGSPSGDTQY
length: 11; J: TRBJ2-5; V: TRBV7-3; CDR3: ASSPSRGQTQY
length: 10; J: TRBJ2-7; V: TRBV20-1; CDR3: SVRDGAYEQY
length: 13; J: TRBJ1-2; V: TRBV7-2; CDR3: ASSLNSAFGYGYT
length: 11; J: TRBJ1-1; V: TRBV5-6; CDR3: ASSLIGGSEAF
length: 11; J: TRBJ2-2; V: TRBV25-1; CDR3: ATRGANTGELF
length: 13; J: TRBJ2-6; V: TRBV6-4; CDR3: ASSQTISGANVLT
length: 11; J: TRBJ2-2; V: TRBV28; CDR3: ASRITPAAELF
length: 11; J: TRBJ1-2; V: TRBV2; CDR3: ASSQGTSYGYT
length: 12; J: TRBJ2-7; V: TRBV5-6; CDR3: ASSFVGREDEQY
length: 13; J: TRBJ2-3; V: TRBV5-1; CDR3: ASSLEAARTDTQY
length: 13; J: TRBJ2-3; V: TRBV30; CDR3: AWSVGHSSTDTQY
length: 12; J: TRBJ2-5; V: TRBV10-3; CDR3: AIRDRGIQETQY
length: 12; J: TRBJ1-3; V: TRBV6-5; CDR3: ASSYHSSGNTIY
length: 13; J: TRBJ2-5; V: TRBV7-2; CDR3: ASSLGGSRQETQY
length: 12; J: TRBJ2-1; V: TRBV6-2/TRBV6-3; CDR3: ASGQGAHYNEQF
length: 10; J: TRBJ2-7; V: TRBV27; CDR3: ASGQELGEQY
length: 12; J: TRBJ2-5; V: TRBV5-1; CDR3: ASSRTGNQETQY